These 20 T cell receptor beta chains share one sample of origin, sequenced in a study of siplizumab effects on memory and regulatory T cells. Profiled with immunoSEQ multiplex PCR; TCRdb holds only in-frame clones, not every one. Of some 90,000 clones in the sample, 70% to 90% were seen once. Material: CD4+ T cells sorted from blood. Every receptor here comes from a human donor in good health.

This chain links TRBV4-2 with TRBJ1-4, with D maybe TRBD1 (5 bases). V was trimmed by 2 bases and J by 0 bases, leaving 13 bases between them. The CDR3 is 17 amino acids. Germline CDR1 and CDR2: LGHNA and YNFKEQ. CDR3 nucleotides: TGTGCCAGCAGCCAACCTACGGACACTCCAACTAATGAAAAACTGTTTTTT. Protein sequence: CASSQPTDTPTNEKLFF.

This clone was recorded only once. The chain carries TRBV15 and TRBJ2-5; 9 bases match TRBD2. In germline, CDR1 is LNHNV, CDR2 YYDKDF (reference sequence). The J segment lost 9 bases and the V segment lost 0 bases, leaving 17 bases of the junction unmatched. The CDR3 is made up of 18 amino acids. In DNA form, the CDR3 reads TGTGCCACCAGCAGAGATATAATGGGGACTAGCCTACCGGGGGCCCAGTACTTC. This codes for CATSRDIMGTSLPGAQYF.

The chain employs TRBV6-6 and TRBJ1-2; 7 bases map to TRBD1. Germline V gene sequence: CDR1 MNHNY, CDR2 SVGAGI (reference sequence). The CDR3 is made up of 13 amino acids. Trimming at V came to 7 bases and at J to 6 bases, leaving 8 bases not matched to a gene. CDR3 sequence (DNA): TGTGCCAGCACCCGACAGGGTACGGATGGCTACACCTTC. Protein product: CASTRQGTDGYTF.

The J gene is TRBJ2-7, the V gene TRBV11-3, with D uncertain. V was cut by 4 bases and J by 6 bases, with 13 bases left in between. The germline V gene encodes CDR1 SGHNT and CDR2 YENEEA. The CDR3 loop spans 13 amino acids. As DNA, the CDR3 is TGTGCCAGCAGCTCCTTTCTGTGGGGCGAGCAGTACTTC. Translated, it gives CASSSFLWGEQYF. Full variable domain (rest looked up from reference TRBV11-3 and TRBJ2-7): EAGVVQSPRYKIIEKKQPVAFWCNPISGHNTLYWYLQNLGQGPELLIRYENEEAVDDSQLPKDRFSAERLKGVDSTLKIQPAELGDSAVYLCASSSFLWGEQYFGPGTRLTVT.

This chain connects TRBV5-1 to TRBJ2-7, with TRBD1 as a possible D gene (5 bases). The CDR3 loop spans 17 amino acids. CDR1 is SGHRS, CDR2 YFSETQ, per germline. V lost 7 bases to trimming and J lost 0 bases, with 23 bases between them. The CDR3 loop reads CASHPNWATASSYEQYF. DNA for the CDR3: TGCGCCAGCCATCCGAACTGGGCGACAGCGAGCTCCTACGAGCAGTACTTC.

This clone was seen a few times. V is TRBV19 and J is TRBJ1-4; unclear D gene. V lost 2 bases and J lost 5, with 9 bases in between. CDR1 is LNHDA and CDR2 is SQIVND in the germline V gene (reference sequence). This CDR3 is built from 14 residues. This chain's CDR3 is CASSIRGKNEKLFF. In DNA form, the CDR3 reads TGTGCCAGTAGTATACGCGGCAAAAATGAAAAACTGTTTTTT. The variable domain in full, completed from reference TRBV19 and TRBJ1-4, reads DGGITQSPKYLFRKEGQNVTLSCEQNLNHDAMYWYRQDPGQGLRLIYYSQIVNDFQKGDIAEGYSVSREKKESFPLTVTSAQKNPTAFYLCASSIRGKNEKLFFGSGTQLSVL.

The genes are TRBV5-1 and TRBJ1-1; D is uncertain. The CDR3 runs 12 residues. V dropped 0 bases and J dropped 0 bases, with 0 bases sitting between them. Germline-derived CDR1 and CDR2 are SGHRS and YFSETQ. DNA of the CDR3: TGCGCCAGCAGCTTGGTGAACACTGAAGCTTTCTTT. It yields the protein CASSLVNTEAFF.

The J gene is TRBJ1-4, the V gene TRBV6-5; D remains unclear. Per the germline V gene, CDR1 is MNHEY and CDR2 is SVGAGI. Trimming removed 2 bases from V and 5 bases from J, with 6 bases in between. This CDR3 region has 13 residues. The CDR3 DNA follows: TGTGCCAGCAGTTACCGGCCAAATGAAAAACTGTTTTTT. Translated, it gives CASSYRPNEKLFF.

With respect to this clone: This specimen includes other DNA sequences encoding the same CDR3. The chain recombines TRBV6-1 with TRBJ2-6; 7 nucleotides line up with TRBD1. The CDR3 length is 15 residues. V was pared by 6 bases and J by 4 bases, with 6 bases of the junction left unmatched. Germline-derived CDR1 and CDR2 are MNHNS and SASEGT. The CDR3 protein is CASRETGTGANVLTF. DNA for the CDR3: TGTGCCAGCAGAGAGACAGGGACCGGGGCCAACGTCCTGACTTTC.

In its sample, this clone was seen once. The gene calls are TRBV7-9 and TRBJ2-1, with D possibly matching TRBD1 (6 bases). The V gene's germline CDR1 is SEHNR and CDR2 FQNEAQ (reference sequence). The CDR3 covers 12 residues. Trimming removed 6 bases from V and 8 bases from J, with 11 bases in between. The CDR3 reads CASSSRGDEQFF. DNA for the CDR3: TGTGCCAGCAGTTCCAGGGGAGATGAGCAGTTCTTC.

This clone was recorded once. The CDR3 bases are TGCGCCAGCAGCTATGGAGATCGCAATCAGCCCCAGCATTTT. This sequence encodes CASSYGDRNQPQHF. The chain is built from TRBV5-1 and TRBJ1-5; D is uncertain. V lost 3 bases, J lost 2 bases, and 9 bases lay in between. The CDR3 runs to 14 residues. Per germline, CDR1 SGHRS and CDR2 YFSETQ. The complete variable domain, with remaining parts taken from reference TRBV5-1 and TRBJ1-5, reads KAGVTQTPRYLIKTRGQQVTLSCSPISGHRSVSWYQQTPGQGLQFLFEYFSETQRNKGNFPGRFSGRQFSNSRSEMNVSTLELGDSALYLCASSYGDRNQPQHFGDGTRLSIL.

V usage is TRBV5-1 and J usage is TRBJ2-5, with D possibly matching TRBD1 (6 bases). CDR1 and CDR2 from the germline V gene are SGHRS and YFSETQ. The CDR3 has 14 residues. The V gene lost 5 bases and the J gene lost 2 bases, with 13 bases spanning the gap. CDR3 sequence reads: CASSLGTLQETQYF. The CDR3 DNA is TGCGCCAGCAGTCTTGGGACACTACAAGAGACCCAGTACTTC.

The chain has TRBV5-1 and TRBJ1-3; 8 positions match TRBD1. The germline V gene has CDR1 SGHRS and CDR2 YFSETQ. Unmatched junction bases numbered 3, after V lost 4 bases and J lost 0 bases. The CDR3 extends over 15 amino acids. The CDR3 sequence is CASSDGQGSGNTIYF. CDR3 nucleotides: TGCGCCAGCAGCGACGGACAGGGCTCTGGAAACACCATATATTTT.

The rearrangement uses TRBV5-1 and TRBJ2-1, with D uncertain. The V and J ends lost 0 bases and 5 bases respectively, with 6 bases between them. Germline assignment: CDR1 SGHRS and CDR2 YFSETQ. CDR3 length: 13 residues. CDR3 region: CASSLALNNEQFF. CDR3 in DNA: TGCGCCAGCAGCTTGGCCCTAAACAATGAGCAGTTCTTC.

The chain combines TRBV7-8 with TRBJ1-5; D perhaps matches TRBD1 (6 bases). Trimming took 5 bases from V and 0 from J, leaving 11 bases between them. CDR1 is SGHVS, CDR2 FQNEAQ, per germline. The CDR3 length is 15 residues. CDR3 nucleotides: TGTGCCAGCAGCGAGACAGGTGTTAGCAATCAGCCCCAGCATTTT. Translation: CASSETGVSNQPQHF.

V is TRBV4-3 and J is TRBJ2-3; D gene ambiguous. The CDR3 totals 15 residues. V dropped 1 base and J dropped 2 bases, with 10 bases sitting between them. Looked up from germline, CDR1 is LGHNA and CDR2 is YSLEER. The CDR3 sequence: CASSQGGGLTDTQYF. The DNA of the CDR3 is TGCGCCAGCAGCCAAGGCGGCGGTCTCACAGATACGCAGTATTTT.

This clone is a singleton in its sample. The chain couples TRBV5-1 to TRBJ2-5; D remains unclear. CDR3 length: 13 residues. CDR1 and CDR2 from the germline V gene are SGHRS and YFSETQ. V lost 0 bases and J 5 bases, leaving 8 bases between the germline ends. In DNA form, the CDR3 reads TGCGCCAGCAGCTTGGAGGGTAGGGAGACCCAGTACTTC. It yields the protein CASSLEGRETQYF.

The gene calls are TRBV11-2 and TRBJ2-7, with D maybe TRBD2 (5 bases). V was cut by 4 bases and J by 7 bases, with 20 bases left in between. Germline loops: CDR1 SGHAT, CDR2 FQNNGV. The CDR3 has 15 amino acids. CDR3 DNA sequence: TGTGCCAGCAGCTCCGACCGGGGAGTATCGGGGGAGCAGTACTTC. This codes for CASSSDRGVSGEQYF.

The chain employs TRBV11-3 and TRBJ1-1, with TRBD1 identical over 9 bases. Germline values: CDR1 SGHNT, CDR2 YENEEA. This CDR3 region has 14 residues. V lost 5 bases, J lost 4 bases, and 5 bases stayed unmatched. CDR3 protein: CASSPGQGSTEAFF. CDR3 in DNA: TGTGCCAGCAGCCCCGGACAGGGGTCCACTGAAGCTTTCTTT.

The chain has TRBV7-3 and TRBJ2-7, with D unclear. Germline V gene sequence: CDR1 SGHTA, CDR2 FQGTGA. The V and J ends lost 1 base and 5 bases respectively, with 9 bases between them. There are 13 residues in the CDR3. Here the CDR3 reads CASSLRLADEQYF. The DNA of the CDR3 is TGTGCCAGCAGCTTAAGGCTCGCGGACGAGCAGTACTTC.